Listed below are T cell receptor beta chains from one sample, sequenced in a study of blood T cells in healthy people across ages. TCRdb ran MiXCR on the 5' RACE reads and lists one entry per CDR3 protein. The data hold roughly 1.5 million distinct CDR3 sequences, with 40% to 45% observed a single time. What was sequenced was blood. All receptors derive from a woman under 30 in good health. CDR3s include the opening cysteine and the closing phenylalanine or tryptophan. The D gene is left open where the match is weak.

v_call,j_call,d_call,cdr3_aa
TRBV28,TRBJ1-4,TRBD1,CASSLTLDRASNEKLFF
TRBV24-1,TRBJ2-1,-,CATSDTYNEQFF
TRBV7-8,TRBJ2-7,-,CANSMGHFSYEQYF
TRBV29-1,TRBJ2-2,-,CSVEISRVKTGELFF
TRBV6-6,TRBJ2-5,TRBD1,CASSDQDRGKQYF
TRBV6-5,TRBJ1-6,-,CASSYSRDSPLHF
TRBV20-1,TRBJ2-5,-,CSARRRAQETQYF
TRBV4-3,TRBJ2-3,TRBD2,CASSQEIPSGSTDTQYF
TRBV4-3,TRBJ2-1,TRBD2,CASSQARLAGGSYNEQFF
TRBV5-6,TRBJ1-4,-,CASSSPHWTRREEKLFF
TRBV12-3/TRBV12-4,TRBJ2-1,-,CASSYRELNNEQFF
TRBV3-1,TRBJ2-1,TRBD2,CASSTSGGIGAHEQFF
TRBV7-9,TRBJ2-1,TRBD2,CASSLTSRRGFYNEPFF
TRBV20-1,TRBJ2-1,TRBD2,CSARDPSGRARYNEQFF
TRBV9,TRBJ1-2,-,CASSVATGGTHGYTF
TRBV12-3/TRBV12-4,TRBJ2-2,-,CASSFSTANTGELFF
TRBV27,TRBJ1-1,-,CASTPGRGNTEAFF
TRBV5-1,TRBJ1-6,TRBD1,CASSTDRGADHLHF
TRBV20-1,TRBJ2-7,-,CSARIIQGGEQYF
TRBV7-9,TRBJ2-1,TRBD2,CASTRETSGYNEQFF
TRBV3-1,-,-,CASSALGSIQYF
TRBV7-2,-,TRBD2,CASSLSPAGENEQYF
TRBV29-1,TRBJ1-2,-,CSGETNYGYTF
TRBV7-9,TRBJ1-4,TRBD1,CASSLGDRKQHEKLFF
TRBV15,TRBJ2-7,TRBD1,CANSRPTGVGYEQYF
TRBV12-3/TRBV12-4,TRBJ2-7,-,CASSWADSQTTYEQYF
TRBV2,TRBJ2-4,TRBD1,CASRETGGKNIQYF
TRBV29-1,TRBJ2-7,TRBD2,CSVEKRETSSYEQYF
TRBV12-3/TRBV12-4,TRBJ1-5,-,CASRSAVGGRNQPQHF
TRBV7-2,TRBJ1-1,-,CASSLESPSEAFF
TRBV12-3/TRBV12-4,TRBJ2-1,TRBD2,CASRRDSGRLYNEQFF
TRBV4-3,TRBJ2-5,-,CASSQDGTQQETQYF
TRBV6-5,TRBJ1-6,-,CASSYSSGSPLHF
TRBV4-2,TRBJ2-1,TRBD2,CASSQVAGGVTYKEQFF
TRBV5-1,TRBJ2-3,-,CASSLEEPVTDTQYF
TRBV14,TRBJ2-3,-,CASSPFFADTQYF
TRBV7-2,TRBJ2-4,-,CASSLSWIENIQYF
TRBV7-7,TRBJ2-1,-,CASSPTTGEQFF
TRBV25-1,TRBJ2-7,-,CASRRGHGQYF
TRBV6-4,TRBJ2-3,TRBD2,CASSDMRTSWRGDTQYF
TRBV4-3,TRBJ2-3,-,CASSQRGPTDTQYF